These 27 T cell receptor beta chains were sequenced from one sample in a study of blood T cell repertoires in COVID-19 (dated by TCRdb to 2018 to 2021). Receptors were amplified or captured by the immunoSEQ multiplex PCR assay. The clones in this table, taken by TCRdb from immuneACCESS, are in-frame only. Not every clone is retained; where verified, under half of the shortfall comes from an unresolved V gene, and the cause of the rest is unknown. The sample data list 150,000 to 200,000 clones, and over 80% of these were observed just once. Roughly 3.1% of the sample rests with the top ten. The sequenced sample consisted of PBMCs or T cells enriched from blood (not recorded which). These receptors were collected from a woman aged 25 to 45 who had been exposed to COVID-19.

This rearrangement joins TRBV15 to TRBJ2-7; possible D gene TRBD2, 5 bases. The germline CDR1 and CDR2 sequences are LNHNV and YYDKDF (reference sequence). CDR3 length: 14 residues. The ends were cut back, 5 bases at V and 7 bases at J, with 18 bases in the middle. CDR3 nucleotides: TGTGCCACCAGCTCCCCCCCGGACTTCAAGGAGCAGTACTTC. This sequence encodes CATSSPPDFKEQYF.

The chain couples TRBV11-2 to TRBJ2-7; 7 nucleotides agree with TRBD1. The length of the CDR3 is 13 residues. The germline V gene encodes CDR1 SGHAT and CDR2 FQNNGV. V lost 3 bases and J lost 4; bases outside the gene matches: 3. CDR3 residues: CASSFRDRYEQYF. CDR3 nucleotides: TGTGCCAGCAGCTTCCGGGACAGATACGAGCAGTACTTC. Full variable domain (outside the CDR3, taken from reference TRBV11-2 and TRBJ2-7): EAGVAQSPRYKIIEKRQSVAFWCNPISGHATLYWYQQILGQGPKLLIQFQNNGVVDDSQLPKDRFSAERLKGVDSTLKIQPAKLEDSAVYLCASSFRDRYEQYFGPGTRLTVT.

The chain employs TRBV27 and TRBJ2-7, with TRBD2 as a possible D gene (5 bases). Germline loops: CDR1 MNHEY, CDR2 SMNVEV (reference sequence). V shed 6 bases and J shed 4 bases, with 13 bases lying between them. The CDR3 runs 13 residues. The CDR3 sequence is CASSRDIVYEQYF. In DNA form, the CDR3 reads TGTGCCAGCAGCCGGGATATTGTGTACGAGCAGTACTTC.

The CDR3 sequence: CASSRTGAYEQYF. In DNA, the CDR3 is TGTGCCAGCAGCCGGACAGGGGCCTACGAGCAGTACTTC. The chain recombines TRBV7-2 with TRBJ2-7; 9 bases align to TRBD1. This CDR3 has 13 residues. Looked up from germline, CDR1 is SGHTA and CDR2 is FQGNSA. The ends lost 5 bases at V and 2 bases at J; junction bases unmatched: 1.

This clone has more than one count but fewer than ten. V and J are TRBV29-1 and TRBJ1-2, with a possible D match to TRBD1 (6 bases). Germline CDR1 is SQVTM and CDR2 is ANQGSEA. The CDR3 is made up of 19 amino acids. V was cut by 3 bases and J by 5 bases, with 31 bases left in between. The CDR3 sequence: CSVDVLSGQDPRMWYGYTF. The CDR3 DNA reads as TGCAGCGTTGACGTTCTTTCGGGACAAGATCCCAGGATGTGGTATGGCTACACCTTC. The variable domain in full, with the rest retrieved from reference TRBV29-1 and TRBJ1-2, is SAVISQKPSRDICQRGTSLTIQCQVDSQVTMMFWYRQQPGQSLTLIATANQGSEATYESGFVIDKFPISRPNLTFSTLTVSNMSPEDSSIYLCSVDVLSGQDPRMWYGYTFGSGTRLTVV.

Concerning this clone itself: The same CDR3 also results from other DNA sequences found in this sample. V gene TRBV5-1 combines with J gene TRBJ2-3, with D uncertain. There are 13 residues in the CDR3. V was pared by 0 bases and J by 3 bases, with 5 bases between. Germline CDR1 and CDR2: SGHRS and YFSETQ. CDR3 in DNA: TGCGCCAGCAGCTTGGACTTTACAGATACGCAGTATTTT. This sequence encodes CASSLDFTDTQYF.

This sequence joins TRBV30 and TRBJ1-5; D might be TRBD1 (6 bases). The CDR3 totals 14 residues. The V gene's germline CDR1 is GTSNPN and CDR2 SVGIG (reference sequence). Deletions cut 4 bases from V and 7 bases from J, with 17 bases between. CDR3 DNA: TGTGCCTGGAACCTAGCAGGGGCGGGCCAGCCCCAGCATTTT. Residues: CAWNLAGAGQPQHF.

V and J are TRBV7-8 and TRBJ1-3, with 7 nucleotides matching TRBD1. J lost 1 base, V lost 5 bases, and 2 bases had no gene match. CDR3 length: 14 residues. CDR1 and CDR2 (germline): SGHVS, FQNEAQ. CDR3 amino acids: CASSRQGSGNTIYF. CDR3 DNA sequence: TGTGCCAGCAGCCGACAGGGTTCTGGAAACACCATATATTTT.

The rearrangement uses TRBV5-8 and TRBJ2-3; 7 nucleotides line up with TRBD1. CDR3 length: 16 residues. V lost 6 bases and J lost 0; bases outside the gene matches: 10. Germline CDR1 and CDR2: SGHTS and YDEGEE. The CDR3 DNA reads TGTGCCAGCAAAAGATCAGGGGGTAGTAGCACAGATACGCAGTATTTT. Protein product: CASKRSGGSSTDTQYF.

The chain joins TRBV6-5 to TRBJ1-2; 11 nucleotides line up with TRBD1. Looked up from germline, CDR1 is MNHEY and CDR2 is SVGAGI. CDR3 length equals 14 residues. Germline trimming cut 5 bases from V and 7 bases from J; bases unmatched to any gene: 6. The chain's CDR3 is CASSQDRGRAGYTF. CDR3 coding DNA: TGTGCCAGCAGTCAGGACAGGGGGCGCGCTGGCTACACCTTC.

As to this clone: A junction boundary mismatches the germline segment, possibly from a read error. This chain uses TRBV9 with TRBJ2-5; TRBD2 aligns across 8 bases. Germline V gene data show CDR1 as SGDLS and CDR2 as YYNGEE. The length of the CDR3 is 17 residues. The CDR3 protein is CASSVSGGSLGWETRYF. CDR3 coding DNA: TGTGCCAGCAGCGTGAGCGGGGGTAGCCTAGGGTGGGAGACCCGGTACTTC. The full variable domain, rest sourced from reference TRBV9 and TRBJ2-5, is DSGVTQTPKHLITATGQRVTLRCSPRSGDLSVYWYQQSLDQGLQFLIQYYNGEERAKGNILERFSAQQFPDLHSELNLSSLELGDSALYFCASSVSGGSLGWETRYFGPGTRLLVL.

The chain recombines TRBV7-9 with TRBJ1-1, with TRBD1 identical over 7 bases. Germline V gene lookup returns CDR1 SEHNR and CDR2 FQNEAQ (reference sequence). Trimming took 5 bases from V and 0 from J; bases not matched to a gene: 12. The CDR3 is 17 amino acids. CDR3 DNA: TGTGCCAGCAGCCAATCCCGAGGACAGGCCGTGAACACTGAAGCTTTCTTT. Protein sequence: CASSQSRGQAVNTEAFF.

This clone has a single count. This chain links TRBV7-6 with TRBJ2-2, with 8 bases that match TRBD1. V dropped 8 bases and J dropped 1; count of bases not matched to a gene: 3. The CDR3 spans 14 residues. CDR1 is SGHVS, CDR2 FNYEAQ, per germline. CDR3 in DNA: TGTGCCAGCTCCGGACAGGGGAACACCGGGGAGCTGTTTTTT. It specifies CASSGQGNTGELFF.

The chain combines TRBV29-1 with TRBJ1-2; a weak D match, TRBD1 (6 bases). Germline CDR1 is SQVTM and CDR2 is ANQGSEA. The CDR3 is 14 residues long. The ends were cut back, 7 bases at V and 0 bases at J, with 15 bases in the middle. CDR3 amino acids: CSALRGTSNYGYTF. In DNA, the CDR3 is TGCAGCGCCCTGAGGGGGACCTCTAACTATGGCTACACCTTC. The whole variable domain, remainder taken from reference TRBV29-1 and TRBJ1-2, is SAVISQKPSRDICQRGTSLTIQCQVDSQVTMMFWYRQQPGQSLTLIATANQGSEATYESGFVIDKFPISRPNLTFSTLTVSNMSPEDSSIYLCSALRGTSNYGYTFGSGTRLTVV.

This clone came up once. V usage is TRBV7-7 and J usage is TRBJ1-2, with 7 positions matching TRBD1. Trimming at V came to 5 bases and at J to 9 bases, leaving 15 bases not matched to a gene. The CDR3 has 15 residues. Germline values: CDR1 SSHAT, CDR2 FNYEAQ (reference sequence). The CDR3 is CASSRCGQAFLSYTF. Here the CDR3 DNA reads TGTGCCAGCAGCCGCTGCGGACAGGCGTTCCTAAGCTACACCTTC.

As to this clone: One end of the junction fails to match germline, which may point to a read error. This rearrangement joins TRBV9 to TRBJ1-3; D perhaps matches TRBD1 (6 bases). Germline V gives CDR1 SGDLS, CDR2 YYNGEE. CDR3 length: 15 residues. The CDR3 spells CASTVGSGAGNTIYF. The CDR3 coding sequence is TGTGCCAGCACCGTAGGTTCAGGGGCTGGAAACACCATATATTTT.

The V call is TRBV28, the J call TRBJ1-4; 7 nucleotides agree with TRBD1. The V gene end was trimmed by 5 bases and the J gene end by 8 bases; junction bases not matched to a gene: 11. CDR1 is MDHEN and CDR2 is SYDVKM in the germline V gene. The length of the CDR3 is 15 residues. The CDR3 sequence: CASSTNRDSWEKLFF. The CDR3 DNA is TGTGCCAGCAGTACCAATAGGGACAGTTGGGAAAAACTGTTTTTT.

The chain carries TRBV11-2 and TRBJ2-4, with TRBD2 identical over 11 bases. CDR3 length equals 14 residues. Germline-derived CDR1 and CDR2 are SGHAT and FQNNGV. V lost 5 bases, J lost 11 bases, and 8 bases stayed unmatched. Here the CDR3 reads CASSTTGTSGFQYF. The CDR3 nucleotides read TGTGCCAGCAGCACCACTGGGACTAGCGGTTTTCAGTACTTC.

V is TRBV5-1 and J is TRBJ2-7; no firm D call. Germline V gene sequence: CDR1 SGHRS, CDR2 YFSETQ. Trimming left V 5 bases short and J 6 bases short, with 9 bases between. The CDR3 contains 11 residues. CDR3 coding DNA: TGCGCCAGCAGTGCTGAGAGCGAGCAGTACTTC. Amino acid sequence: CASSAESEQYF.

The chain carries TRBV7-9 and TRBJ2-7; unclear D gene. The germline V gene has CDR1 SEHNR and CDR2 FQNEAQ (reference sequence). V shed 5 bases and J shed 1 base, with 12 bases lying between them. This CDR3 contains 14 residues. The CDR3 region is CASSTVRQSYEQYF. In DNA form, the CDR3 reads TGTGCCAGCAGCACAGTTCGGCAGTCCTACGAGCAGTACTTC.

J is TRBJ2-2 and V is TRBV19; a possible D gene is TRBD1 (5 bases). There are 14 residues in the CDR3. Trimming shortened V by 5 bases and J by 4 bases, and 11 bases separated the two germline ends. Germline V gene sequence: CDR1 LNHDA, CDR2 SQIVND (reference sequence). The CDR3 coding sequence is TGTGCCAGTAGTGCCACAGGCCGCACCGGGGAGCTGTTTTTT. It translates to CASSATGRTGELFF. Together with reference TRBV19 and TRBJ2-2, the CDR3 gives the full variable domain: DGGITQSPKYLFRKEGQNVTLSCEQNLNHDAMYWYRQDPGQGLRLIYYSQIVNDFQKGDIAEGYSVSREKKESFPLTVTSAQKNPTAFYLCASSATGRTGELFFGEGSRLTVL.

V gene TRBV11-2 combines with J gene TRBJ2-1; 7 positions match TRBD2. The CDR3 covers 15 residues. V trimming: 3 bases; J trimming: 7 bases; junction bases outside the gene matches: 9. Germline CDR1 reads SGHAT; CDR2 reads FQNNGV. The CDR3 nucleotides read TGTGCCAGCAGCTTCCTACTGGCGGGGGTGAATGAGCAGTTCTTC. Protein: CASSFLLAGVNEQFF. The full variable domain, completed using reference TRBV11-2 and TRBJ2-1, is EAGVAQSPRYKIIEKRQSVAFWCNPISGHATLYWYQQILGQGPKLLIQFQNNGVVDDSQLPKDRFSAERLKGVDSTLKIQPAKLEDSAVYLCASSFLLAGVNEQFFGPGTRLTVL.

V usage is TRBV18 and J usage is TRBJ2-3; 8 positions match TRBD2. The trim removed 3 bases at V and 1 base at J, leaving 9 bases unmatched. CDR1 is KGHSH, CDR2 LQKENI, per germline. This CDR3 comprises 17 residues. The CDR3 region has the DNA TGTGCCAGCTCACCCTTACTAGCGGAATACGGCACAGATACGCAGTATTTT. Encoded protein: CASSPLLAEYGTDTQYF.

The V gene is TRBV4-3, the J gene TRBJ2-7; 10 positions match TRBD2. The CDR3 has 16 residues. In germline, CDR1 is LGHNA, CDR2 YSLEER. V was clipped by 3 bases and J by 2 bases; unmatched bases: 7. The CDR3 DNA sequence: TGCGCCAGCAGCCACGAAAGGACTAGCGGAACCTACGAGCAGTACTTC. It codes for CASSHERTSGTYEQYF.

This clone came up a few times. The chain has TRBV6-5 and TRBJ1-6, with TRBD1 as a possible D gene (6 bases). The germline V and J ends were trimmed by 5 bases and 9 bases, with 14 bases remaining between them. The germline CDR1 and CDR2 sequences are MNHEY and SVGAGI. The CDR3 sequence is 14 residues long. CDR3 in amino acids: CASSLSRGGSPLHF. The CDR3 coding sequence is TGTGCCAGCAGTCTATCCAGAGGGGGTTCACCCCTCCACTTT.

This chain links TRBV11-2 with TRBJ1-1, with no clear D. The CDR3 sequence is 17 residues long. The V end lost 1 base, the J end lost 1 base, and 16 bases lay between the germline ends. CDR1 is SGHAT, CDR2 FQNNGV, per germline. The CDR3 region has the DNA TGTGCCAGCAGCTTAGGGTTCCGAGGGTCGAGGAACACTGAAGCTTTCTTT. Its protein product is CASSLGFRGSRNTEAFF. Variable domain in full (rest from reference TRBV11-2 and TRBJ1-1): EAGVAQSPRYKIIEKRQSVAFWCNPISGHATLYWYQQILGQGPKLLIQFQNNGVVDDSQLPKDRFSAERLKGVDSTLKIQPAKLEDSAVYLCASSLGFRGSRNTEAFFGQGTRLTVV.

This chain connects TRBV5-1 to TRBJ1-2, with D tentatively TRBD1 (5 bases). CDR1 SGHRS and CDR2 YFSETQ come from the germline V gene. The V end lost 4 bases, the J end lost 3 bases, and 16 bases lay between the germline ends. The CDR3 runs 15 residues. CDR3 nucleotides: TGCGCCAGCAGCCCCATTCCGCTAGGGGACTATGGCTACACCTTC. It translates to CASSPIPLGDYGYTF.